Each of the 27 T cell receptor beta chains below was sequenced from the same sample in a study of blood T cell repertoires in COVID-19. Sequencing used immunoSEQ multiplex PCR; TCRdb keeps in-frame clones, though not all of them. Of 150,000 to 200,000 clones detected, more than 75% appear once; the ten largest clones hold roughly 8.1%. Sequencing was carried out using peripheral blood. These receptors came from an older woman with acute or convalescent COVID-19.

With regard to this clone: The same CDR3 arises from other DNA sequences in this sample as well. V is TRBV3-1 (or the pseudogene TRBV3-2) and J is TRBJ2-5, with a tentative D call TRBD1 (5 bases). The CDR3 is made up of 15 amino acids. V was clipped by 3 bases and J by 2 bases, with 13 bases between them. Germline V gene sequence: CDR1 LGHDT, CDR2 YNNKEL (reference sequence). CDR3 DNA sequence: TGTGCCAGCAGCCAGGCAGGGCCGCAGCAAGAGACCCAGTACTTC. Its protein is CASSQAGPQQETQYF.

This sequence joins TRBV30 and TRBJ2-5; 8 nucleotides agree with TRBD2. From germline, CDR1 is GTSNPN and CDR2 SVGIG (reference sequence). Trimming removed 5 bases from V and 7 bases from J; junction bases left unmatched: 6. The CDR3 is 12 amino acids. CDR3 region: CAWGLAGGTQYF. The DNA of the CDR3 is TGTGCCTGGGGACTAGCAGGAGGGACCCAGTACTTC.

The chain combines TRBV28 with TRBJ1-2, with TRBD1 matching over 9 bases. V lost 6 bases to trimming and J lost 5 bases; unmatched junction nucleotides: 13. The length of the CDR3 is 16 residues. Germline assignment: CDR1 MDHEN and CDR2 SYDVKM. The CDR3 spells CASSPGQGLVGYGYTF. The CDR3 DNA reads TGTGCCAGCAGCCCGGGACAGGGCCTGGTAGGTTATGGCTACACCTTC.

V is TRBV15 and J is TRBJ2-3; perhaps TRBD2 as D (5 bases). V was shortened by 4 bases and J by 4 bases, with 12 bases between the two germline ends. The germline gives CDR1 LNHNV, CDR2 YYDKDF (reference sequence). The CDR3 runs to 14 residues. The CDR3 sequence: CATSTGESADTQYF. The CDR3 region has the DNA TGTGCCACCAGCACCGGGGAGTCCGCAGATACGCAGTATTTT.

This sequence joins TRBV28 and TRBJ1-6, with 7 bases fitting TRBD1. This CDR3 spans 15 amino acids. V was clipped by 6 bases and J by 9 bases; unmatched bases: 11. Germline V gene data show CDR1 as MDHEN and CDR2 as SYDVKM. CDR3 nucleotides: TGTGCCAGCAGCCTCGGGGGACAGTGGATTTCACCCCTCCACTTT. Amino acids: CASSLGGQWISPLHF. Supplemented by reference TRBV28 and TRBJ1-6, the full variable domain reads DVKVTQSSRYLVKRTGEKVFLECVQDMDHENMFWYRQDPGLGLRLIYFSYDVKMKEKGDIPEGYSVSREKKERFSLILESASTNQTSMYLCASSLGGQWISPLHFGNGTRLTVT.

This sequence joins TRBV9 and TRBJ1-6; TRBD1 matches 11 bases. CDR1 and CDR2 from the germline V gene are SGDLS and YYNGEE. The V segment lost 4 bases and the J segment 7 bases; nucleotides outside the gene matches: 4. This CDR3 is 15 amino acids long. The CDR3 DNA sequence: TGTGCCAGCAGCCAGGGACAGGGGGGGAATTCACCCCTCCACTTT. Translating gives CASSQGQGGNSPLHF.

This clone was seen only once. The rearrangement joins TRBV24-1 to TRBJ2-4, with a possible D match to TRBD1 (5 bases). CDR3 size: 13 residues. Germline V gives CDR1 KGHDR, CDR2 SFDVKD. The germline V and J ends were trimmed by 6 bases and 5 bases, with 10 bases remaining between them. CDR3 sequence (DNA): TGTGCCACCAGTCAAGGGGCCGAAAACATTCAGTACTTC. This codes for CATSQGAENIQYF.

CDR3: CASSRQGTNTGELFF. The CDR3 DNA reads TGTGCCAGCAGTCGACAGGGGACGAACACCGGGGAGCTGTTTTTT. The V call is TRBV28, the J call TRBJ2-2; 8 bases map to TRBD1. Trimming cost V 5 bases and J 0 bases; bases outside gene matches: 2. The V gene's germline CDR1 is MDHEN and CDR2 SYDVKM. There are 15 residues in the CDR3.

The chain uses TRBV9 and TRBJ2-1; D is ambiguous. This CDR3 spans 13 amino acids. Deletions cut 4 bases from V and 3 bases from J, with 8 bases between. CDR1 and CDR2 (germline): SGDLS, YYNGEE. CDR3 residues: CASSQNFYNEQFF. The DNA for the CDR3 is TGTGCCAGCAGCCAGAATTTCTACAATGAGCAGTTCTTC.

This rearrangement joins TRBV4-1 to TRBJ1-5; D is perhaps TRBD1 (5 bases). V was clipped by 8 bases and J by 0 bases, with 14 bases between them. The germline V gene encodes CDR1 MGHRA and CDR2 YSYEKL. CDR3 length equals 15 residues. Here the CDR3 DNA reads TGCGCCAGCGCCGGGGGGGGGATTAGCAATCAGCCCCAGCATTTT. Translating gives CASAGGGISNQPQHF.

The chain has TRBV4-1 and TRBJ1-5, with TRBD1 matching over 8 bases. The CDR3 is 17 amino acids. Unmatched junction bases numbered 7, after V lost 1 base and J lost 2 bases. The V gene's germline CDR1 is MGHRA and CDR2 YSYEKL. The chain's CDR3 is CASSQGDQGAGNQPQHF. CDR3 DNA sequence: TGCGCCAGCAGCCAAGGGGACCAGGGGGCGGGCAATCAGCCCCAGCATTTT.

The V gene is TRBV15, the J gene TRBJ2-2, with a possible D match to TRBD2 (6 bases). Germline lookup yields CDR1 LNHNV and CDR2 YYDKDF (reference sequence). Trimming pared 0 bases from V and 5 bases from J, leaving 19 bases between. The CDR3 runs 18 residues. The CDR3: CATSRDPGHAAGTGELFF. DNA of the CDR3: TGTGCCACCAGCAGAGACCCAGGCCACGCCGCGGGGACCGGGGAGCTGTTTTTT.

The rearrangement joins TRBV6-5 to TRBJ2-7; perhaps TRBD2 as D (6 bases). Germline V gene lookup returns CDR1 MNHEY and CDR2 SVGAGI. The CDR3 is made up of 14 amino acids. V was pared by 2 bases and J by 3 bases, with 11 bases between. As DNA, the CDR3 is TGTGCCAGCAGTTACCGGAGGGATCACTACGAGCAGTACTTC. It yields the protein CASSYRRDHYEQYF.

The V call is TRBV5-4, the J call TRBJ2-5, with 7 bases aligning to TRBD2. Germline-derived CDR1 and CDR2 are SGHNT and YYREEE (reference sequence). The V gene end was trimmed by 0 bases and the J gene end by 4 bases; junction bases not matched to a gene: 15. The CDR3 has 18 amino acids. The CDR3 DNA is TGTGCCAGCAGCTTGGGCGTGGTCGGGGGGAGTTACCCAGAGACCCAGTACTTC. This translates into CASSLGVVGGSYPETQYF.

This clone was observed a few times. The rearrangement uses TRBV18 and TRBJ1-2, with TRBD1 as a possible D gene (6 bases). CDR3 length: 15 residues. With 0 bases removed from V and 2 bases from J, the gap between germline ends came to 10 bases. Germline V lookup: CDR1 KGHSH, CDR2 LQKENI. CDR3 coding DNA: TGTGCCAGCTCACCACCGTCACAGGGAAACTATGGCTACACCTTC. Translation: CASSPPSQGNYGYTF.

The chain joins TRBV5-1 to TRBJ2-1; 10 bases match TRBD2. This CDR3 region has 15 residues. Germline CDR1 and CDR2: SGHRS and YFSETQ. J lost 4 bases, V lost 0 bases, and 1 base had no gene match. DNA of the CDR3: TGCGCCAGCAGCTTGGCTAGCGGGGGTTACAATGAGCAGTTCTTC. Amino acid sequence: CASSLASGGYNEQFF.

The chain employs TRBV5-5 and TRBJ2-2; weak D call: TRBD1 (6 bases). Trimming cost V 5 bases and J 0 bases, with 11 bases left between them. CDR3 length: 15 residues. Germline assignment: CDR1 SGHKS and CDR2 YYEKEE (reference sequence). As DNA, the CDR3 is TGTGCCAGCAGACGGACAGATACGAACACCGGGGAGCTGTTTTTT. Translation: CASRRTDTNTGELFF.

The chain couples TRBV11-2 to TRBJ2-5, with D hard to call. The V gene's germline CDR1 is SGHAT and CDR2 FQNNGV. Trimming cost V 5 bases and J 1 base, with 14 bases left between them. There are 15 residues in the CDR3. The CDR3 loop reads CASSLGSLPQETQYF. CDR3 nucleotide sequence: TGTGCCAGCAGCCTCGGGTCCCTTCCCCAAGAGACCCAGTACTTC.

The genes are TRBV14 and TRBJ2-7, with 8 bases that match TRBD2. J gave up 6 bases and V 1 base, and 5 bases lay outside the gene matches. Germline assignment: CDR1 SGHDN and CDR2 FVKESK. The CDR3 runs to 14 residues. The CDR3 region is CASSQAAGVSEQYF. In DNA form, the CDR3 reads TGTGCCAGCAGCCAAGCAGCGGGAGTCAGCGAGCAGTACTTC.

The gene calls are TRBV9 and TRBJ1-2, with D tentatively TRBD1 (5 bases). V was cut by 0 bases and J by 4 bases, with 16 bases left in between. The germline CDR1 and CDR2 sequences are SGDLS and YYNGEE. The CDR3 runs 16 residues. Here the CDR3 reads CASSVGPGRDLYGYTF. DNA of the CDR3: TGTGCCAGCAGCGTAGGTCCAGGGAGGGATCTCTATGGCTACACCTTC.

The chain combines TRBV6-6 with TRBJ2-3; D is perhaps TRBD1 (6 bases). Germline V gene sequence: CDR1 MNHNY, CDR2 SVGAGI (reference sequence). V was trimmed by 6 bases and J by 0 bases, leaving 10 bases between them. CDR3 length: 14 residues. For the CDR3, the DNA is TGTGCCAGCAGCCCAGGGGTGAGCACAGATACGCAGTATTTT. Translation gives CASSPGVSTDTQYF.

This sequence joins TRBV4-3 and TRBJ2-3, with D tentatively TRBD2 (5 bases). Germline V gene sequence: CDR1 LGHNA, CDR2 YSLEER. CDR3 size: 14 residues. V shed 2 bases and J shed 2 bases, with 8 bases lying between them. CDR3 sequence (DNA): TGCGCCAGCAGCCAACGGACTCTCACAGATACGCAGTATTTT. Residues: CASSQRTLTDTQYF.

The chain employs TRBV15 and TRBJ2-1; TRBD2 aligns across 8 bases. V lost 1 base, J lost 2 bases, and 4 bases stayed unmatched. The V gene's germline CDR1 is LNHNV and CDR2 YYDKDF (reference sequence). The CDR3 spans 16 residues. CDR3 region: CATSRVETSAYNEQFF. CDR3 DNA sequence: TGTGCCACCAGCAGAGTGGAGACTAGCGCCTACAATGAGCAGTTCTTC.

The chain carries TRBV7-2 and TRBJ1-4; perhaps TRBD1 as D (6 bases). The V end lost 6 bases, the J end lost 5 bases, and 16 bases lay between the germline ends. The CDR3 extends over 15 amino acids. Looked up from germline, CDR1 is SGHTA and CDR2 is FQGNSA. The CDR3 loop reads CASRPAGARNEKLFF. The CDR3 nucleotides are TGTGCCAGCAGACCTGCAGGGGCCAGAAATGAAAAACTGTTTTTT.

This chain connects TRBV5-1 to TRBJ1-1, with D tentatively TRBD1 (5 bases). The length of the CDR3 is 14 residues. Germline V gene sequence: CDR1 SGHRS, CDR2 YFSETQ. The V and J ends lost 2 bases and 3 bases respectively, with 11 bases between them. The CDR3, as DNA: TGCGCCAGCAGCTTCTCTTCGACAGACACTGAAGCTTTCTTT. This sequence encodes CASSFSSTDTEAFF.

The V and J genes are TRBV19 and TRBJ2-7; D might be TRBD1 (6 bases). This CDR3 comprises 14 residues. The germline CDR1 and CDR2 sequences are LNHDA and SQIVND (reference sequence). V was shortened by 4 bases and J by 0 bases, with 10 bases between the two germline ends. The CDR3 region has the DNA TGTGCCAGTAGTAACAGGGCCTTCTCCTACGAGCAGTACTTC. It codes for CASSNRAFSYEQYF.

The CDR3 nucleotides read TGTGCCAGCAGGCGAGGGGGCGGCTACACCTTC. Its protein product is CASRRGGGYTF. This rearrangement joins TRBV3-1 (or the pseudogene TRBV3-2) to TRBJ1-2; TRBD1 aligns across 7 bases. Trimming removed 6 bases from V and 8 bases from J; junction bases left unmatched: 3. The CDR3 consists of 11 residues. Germline V gene lookup returns CDR1 LGHDT and CDR2 YNNKEL (reference sequence).